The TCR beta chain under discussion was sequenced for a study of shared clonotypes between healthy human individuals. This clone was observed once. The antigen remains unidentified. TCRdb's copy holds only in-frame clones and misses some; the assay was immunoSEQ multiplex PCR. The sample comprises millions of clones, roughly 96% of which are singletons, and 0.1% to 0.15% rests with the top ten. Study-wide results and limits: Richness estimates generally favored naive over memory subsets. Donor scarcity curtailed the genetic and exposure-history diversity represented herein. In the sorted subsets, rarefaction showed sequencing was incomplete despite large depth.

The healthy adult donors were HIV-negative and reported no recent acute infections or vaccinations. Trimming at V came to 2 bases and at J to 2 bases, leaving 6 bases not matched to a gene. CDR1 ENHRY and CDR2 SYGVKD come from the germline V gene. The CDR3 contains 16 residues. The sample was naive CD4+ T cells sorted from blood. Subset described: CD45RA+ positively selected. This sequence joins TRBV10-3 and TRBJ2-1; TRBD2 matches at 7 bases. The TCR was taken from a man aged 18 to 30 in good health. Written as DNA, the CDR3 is TGTGCCATCAGTGAGCGTGGACTAGACGCCTACAATGAGCAGTTCTTC. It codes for CAISERGLDAYNEQFF.